The present T cell receptor beta chain was sequenced within a study of T-cell reconstitution after alpha-beta-depleted transplantation in children. Construction of the TCRbeta library involved unique molecular identifiers. TCRdb recomputed calls from the PCR reads with MiXCR, one row per CDR3 protein. The sample lists fewer than 1 million distinct CDR3 sequences, around 17% occurring once. V was pared by 3 bases and J by 3 bases, with 12 bases between. The length of the CDR3 is 15 residues. This clonotype was detected a few times. The chain joins TRBV12-3 or TRBV12-4 to TRBJ2-1; D gene ambiguous. Sequenced material: PBMCs, mostly from graft donor cells, taken 360 days after TCRalphabeta/CD19-depleted stem cell transplant. This TCR was recovered from a male patient younger than 18 who had a stem cell transplant for acute lymphoblastic leukemia, so the T cells may come from the graft donor. In DNA form, the CDR3 reads TGTGCCAGCAGTTTTGGACGGACCGACTACAATGAGCAGTTCTTC. Amino acid sequence: CASSFGRTDYNEQFF.